The clone carrying this TCR beta chain was recorded many times. This entry comes from a study of regulatory T cells in long-lasting Graves disease. The germline V gene has CDR1 KGHSH and CDR2 LQKENI. The CDR3 contains 13 residues. Between the trimmed V and J ends, which lost 3 bases and 5 bases, there was a span of 8 bases. Building of the TCR beta libraries involved iRepertoire HTBI primers and Arm-PCR of CDR3 regions. TCRdb processed the multiplex PCR reads anew with MiXCR; each CDR3 protein has one entry. The sample has 500,000 to 700,000 distinct CDR3 sequences; roughly 15% are singletons. Specified time point: newly diagnosed GD, antithyroid drugs for less than 3 months. Scientists built the TCR library using RNA that was extracted from PBMCs. A further study also used this sample, focusing on T cells in Graves' hyperthyroidism and ophthalmopathy. As that study records: The diagnoses drew upon clinical symptoms, serum thyroxine and TRAb, thyroid ultrasound and orbital computed tomography. First-round RT-PCR with HTBI primers amplified the TCR CDR3 region.

The chain employs TRBV18 and TRBJ2-1; D perhaps matches TRBD2 (5 bases). The TCR originated in a young woman with Graves disease. Sequenced material: peripheral blood mononuclear cells (PBMCs), taken at new diagnosis, from a patient treated with antithyroid drugs. The CDR3 reads CASSPLGDNEQFF. Written as DNA, the CDR3 is TGTGCCAGCTCACCTTTGGGAGACAATGAGCAGTTCTTC.